This is a list of T cell receptor beta chains from one sample in a study of T cell responses to AZD1222 COVID-19 vaccine. Only in-frame clones appear in the TCRdb table, and some are missing; sequencing was by immunoSEQ multiplex PCR. Here the sample spans 100,000 or so clones, about nine tenths being singletons. The specimen was peripheral blood, collected 28 days after the second AZD1222 dose. All receptors derive from an adult who received the AZD1222 COVID-19 vaccine. The CDR3 runs from the conserved cysteine through the conserved F or W. The D gene is left open where the match is weak. Only part of the rows carry a size: once, few, many, or a class if the clone is expanded.

CAWSALGTGKVDEQYF,TGTGCCTGGAGTGCTCTCGGGACAGGGAAGGTCGACGAGCAGTACTTC,.,TRBJ2-7,TRBV30,TRBD1
CASSLGQGYTEAFF,TGTGCCAGCAGCTTGGGCCAGGGTTACACTGAAGCTTTCTTT,few,TRBJ1-1,TRBV5-6,.
CASSDSIGVNEQFF,TGTGCCAGCAGTGACTCGATAGGGGTCAATGAGCAGTTCTTC,once,TRBJ2-1,TRBV6-4,.
CASSPRQGTTEAFF,TGTGCCAGCAGTCCCCGACAGGGAACTACTGAAGCTTTCTTT,.,TRBJ1-1,TRBV6-5,TRBD1
CASGLNTDTQYF,TGTGCTAGTGGTTTGAACACAGATACGCAGTATTTT,.,TRBJ2-3,TRBV12-5,.
CASSLGTGGQPQHF,TGTGCCAGCAGCTTGGGGACAGGGGGCCAGCCCCAGCATTTT,few,TRBJ1-5,TRBV5-8,TRBD1
CATSSSVGAEAFF,TGTGCCACCAGTTCGTCGGTTGGCGCTGAAGCTTTCTTT,.,TRBJ1-1,TRBV24-1,.
CASSYGREVTGELFF,TGTGCCAGCAGTTACGGCCGGGAGGTCACCGGGGAGCTGTTTTTT,.,TRBJ2-2,TRBV6-5,TRBD2
CASSPARGMSYEQYF,TGTGCCAGCTCACCGGCGCGGGGGATGTCCTACGAGCAGTACTTC,.,TRBJ2-7,TRBV18,TRBD2
CASSQEGGNEQFF,TGCGCCAGCAGCCAAGAAGGGGGTAATGAGCAGTTCTTC,.,TRBJ2-1,TRBV4-3,.
CASSFGYEQYF,TGTGCCAGCAGTTTCGGTTACGAGCAGTACTTC,once,TRBJ2-7,TRBV6-5,.
CASSTQTGHREQFF,TGTGCCAGTAGTACCCAGACTGGACACCGCGAGCAGTTCTTC,few,TRBJ2-1,TRBV19,.
CASSFLAGVFSSSYNEQFF,TGCGCCAGCAGCTTCCTAGCGGGCGTCTTTTCGAGCTCCTACAATGAGCAGTTCTTC,.,TRBJ2-1,TRBV5-1,TRBD2
CASSHGTSVYEQYF,TGCGCCAGCAGCCATGGGACCTCCGTCTACGAGCAGTACTTC,.,TRBJ2-7,TRBV4-3,.
CSELDTLNTEAFF,TGCAGCGAACTGGACACCTTGAACACTGAAGCTTTCTTT,.,TRBJ1-1,TRBV29-1,.
CASSVQGATGELFF,TGTGCCAGCAGTGTTCAGGGGGCGACCGGGGAGCTGTTTTTT,.,TRBJ2-2,TRBV6-4,TRBD1
CSASSRETYEQYF,TGCAGTGCTAGTTCCAGGGAGACTTACGAGCAGTACTTC,.,TRBJ2-7,TRBV20-1,.
CASSLGGQGGTDTQYF,TGTGCCAGCAGCTTAGGGGGACAGGGAGGAACAGATACGCAGTATTTT,.,TRBJ2-3,TRBV7-2,TRBD1
CASSPGHEQFF,TGTGCCAGCAGCCCGGGGCATGAGCAGTTCTTC,.,TRBJ2-1,TRBV3-1/TRBV3-2,.
CASSSPGDRNSPLHF,TGTGCCAGCAGCTCCCCGGGGGACAGAAATTCACCCCTCCACTTT,.,TRBJ1-6,TRBV9,TRBD1
CASTSRQGLSGYTF,TGTGCCAGCACCTCCCGACAGGGGTTAAGTGGCTACACCTTC,few,TRBJ1-2,TRBV27,TRBD1
CSASPPGQGGNQPQHF,TGCAGTGCTAGTCCGCCGGGCCAGGGGGGCAATCAGCCCCAGCATTTT,.,TRBJ1-5,TRBV20-1,TRBD1
CASRQGTGAYGYTF,TGCGCCAGCAGACAGGGGACAGGGGCTTATGGCTACACCTTC,.,TRBJ1-2,TRBV4-3,TRBD1
CASSFLGGNQPQHF,TGTGCCAGCAGCTTCCTGGGGGGCAATCAGCCCCAGCATTTT,.,TRBJ1-5,TRBV7-8,.
CASSGGTVGSNQPQHF,TGTGCCAGCAGCGGGGGGACGGTGGGTAGCAATCAGCCCCAGCATTTT,.,TRBJ1-5,TRBV5-8,.
CASSFGGISYEQYF,TGTGCCAGCAGTTTCGGGGGGATTTCCTACGAGCAGTACTTC,.,TRBJ2-7,TRBV27,TRBD2
CASSYRGFDTEAFF,TGTGCCAGCAGTTATAGGGGTTTCGACACTGAAGCTTTCTTT,.,TRBJ1-1,TRBV6-5,.
CASSLLSGATEAFF,TGTGCCAGCAGTTTACTCTCAGGGGCCACTGAAGCTTTCTTT,.,TRBJ1-1,TRBV28,.
CATSDLRGRGRFYGYTF,TGTGCCACCAGTGATTTGCGGGGGCGGGGGAGGTTCTATGGCTACACCTTC,once,TRBJ1-2,TRBV24-1,.
CAGSGVNTGELFF,TGTGCCGGAAGCGGGGTGAACACCGGGGAGCTGTTTTTT,.,TRBJ2-2,TRBV7-9,TRBD2
CASSSIQGSQPQHF,TGTGCCAGCAGCTCAATCCAGGGGTCTCAGCCCCAGCATTTT,.,TRBJ1-5,TRBV6-5,.
CASSFLETQYF,TGTGCCAGCAGCTTCCTAGAGACCCAGTACTTC,.,TRBJ2-5,TRBV3-1/TRBV3-2,.
CASSLTAYGYTF,TGTGCCAGCAGCTTGACAGCCTATGGCTACACCTTC,.,TRBJ1-2,TRBV7-9,.
CATSATGLDYGYTF,TGTGCCACCAGTGCGACAGGGCTTGACTATGGCTACACCTTC,.,TRBJ1-2,TRBV24-1,TRBD1
CASSFEQPTGELFF,TGTGCCAGCAGCTTCGAGCAACCCACCGGGGAGCTGTTTTTT,.,TRBJ2-2,TRBV5-5,.
CASSTWDSPRDQPQHF,TGTGCCAGCAGCACGTGGGACAGCCCTAGGGATCAGCCCCAGCATTTT,.,TRBJ1-5,TRBV11-1,TRBD1
CASSTGTVYEQYF,TGTGCCAGCAGTACCGGGACAGTCTACGAGCAGTACTTC,.,TRBJ2-7,TRBV27,TRBD1
CASSTELGGGKKEKLFF,TGTGCCAGCAGCACCGAATTGGGGGGGGGCAAAAAAGAAAAACTGTTTTTT,.,TRBJ1-4,TRBV21-1,.
CASSEGQGLRSNQPQHF,TGTGCCAGCAGTGAAGGACAGGGCCTTCGTAGCAATCAGCCCCAGCATTTT,.,TRBJ1-5,TRBV2,TRBD1
CSAGGPGYTF,TGCAGTGCCGGGGGGCCCGGCTACACCTTC,.,TRBJ1-2,TRBV20-1,.
CSVFNTEAFF,TGCAGCGTTTTTAACACTGAAGCTTTCTTT,.,TRBJ1-1,TRBV29-1,.
CATYTGTGAGNTIYF,TGTGCCACCTATACTGGGACAGGGGCTGGAAACACCATATATTTT,.,TRBJ1-3,TRBV28,TRBD1
CASSGRGKDTEAFF,TGTGCCAGCAGCGGACGGGGAAAGGACACTGAAGCTTTCTTT,.,TRBJ1-1,TRBV7-9,.
CASSPDRGMRTDTQYF,TGTGCCAGCAGCCCCGACAGGGGAATGCGCACAGATACGCAGTATTTT,.,TRBJ2-3,TRBV11-3,TRBD1
CASSTTGAPEAFF,TGTGCCAGCAGTACGACAGGGGCCCCTGAAGCTTTCTTT,.,TRBJ1-1,TRBV3-1/TRBV3-2,TRBD1
CASSGGGYYGYTF,TGTGCCAGCAGCGGAGGGGGGTACTATGGCTACACCTTC,.,TRBJ1-2,TRBV9,.
CASSFYGQGRNSPLHF,TGTGCCAGCAGCTTTTACGGACAGGGCCGGAATTCACCCCTCCACTTT,.,TRBJ1-6,TRBV7-3,TRBD1
CASTPRGPTVDRGYNEQFF,TGTGCCAGCACACCCCGGGGCCCCACCGTAGACAGAGGGTACAATGAGCAGTTCTTC,.,TRBJ2-1,TRBV28,.
CASSRLAGGKNIQYF,TGTGCCAGCAGCAGGTTAGCGGGGGGGAAAAACATTCAGTACTTC,once,TRBJ2-4,TRBV3-1/TRBV3-2,TRBD2
CASSNTGELFF,TGTGCCAGCAGTAATACCGGGGAGCTGTTTTTT,.,TRBJ2-2,TRBV6-2/TRBV6-3,.
CAWRVEVEQYF,TGTGCCTGGAGAGTTGAGGTCGAGCAGTACTTC,.,TRBJ2-7,TRBV30,.
CASSTRPEPALKNNEQFF,TGTGCCAGCAGTACTCGTCCGGAACCCGCCCTGAAGAACAATGAGCAGTTCTTC,.,TRBJ2-1,TRBV2,.